The clone carrying this T cell receptor (beta chain) was detected only a few times. Its antigen is still unknown. The record originates from a study of human T cells and chemical hapten exposure. General study results and limits: Among TCRs, those above 1 in 1000 frequency were unaffected by DPC sensitization.

The J segment lost 3 bases and the V segment lost 1 base, leaving 7 bases of the junction unmatched. The V gene's germline CDR1 is SGHTA and CDR2 FQGNSA. The CDR3 covers 16 residues. TCRdb reprocessed the RACE reads via MiXCR and lists one record per CDR3 protein. The sample shows 75,000 to 90,000 distinct CDR3 sequences, 9.5% to 14% of them seen only once. Time point indicated: patch test 3, about 24 weeks after DPC sensitization. The treatment here: therapeutic diphenylcyclopropenone sensitization with weekly scalp DPC. The receptor's source is a woman between 50 and 59 years old with alopecia areata. Some clones in this sample may be carry-over from other donors' samples. Source: whole blood, taken in connection with sensitization to the hapten diphenylcyclopropenone (DPC). V usage is TRBV7-2 and J usage is TRBJ2-3; 7 bases are shared with TRBD1. The CDR3 is CASSLGVGTETDTQYF. The CDR3 bases are TGTGCCAGCAGCTTAGGGGTCGGGACAGAGACAGATACGCAGTATTTT. The entire variable domain, with the rest obtained from reference TRBV7-2 and TRBJ2-3, is as follows: GAGVSQSPSNKVTEKGKDVELRCDPISGHTALYWYRQSLGQGLEFLIYFQGNSAPDKSGLPSDRFSAERTGGSVSTLTIQRTQQEDSAVYLCASSLGVGTETDTQYFGPGTRLTVL.